This T cell receptor (beta chain) came from a study of blood T cells in healthy people across ages. This clonotype turned up a few times. Through a sample-barcoded 5' primer and a J-beta primer mix, a second PCR was run for roughly 6 to 11 cycles. One entry per CDR3 protein, called by TCRdb with MiXCR from the 5' RACE reads. The sample has about a million distinct CDR3 sequences, 35% to 40% seen once; the top ten hold around 12%. Sequenced: blood. This clonotype was sampled from a man aged 18 to 30 in good health.

The CDR3 protein is CASSYLGGGGYEQFF. The CDR3 coding sequence is TGTGCCAGCAGTTATCTCGGCGGGGGGGGGTATGAGCAGTTCTTC. This sequence joins TRBV6-2 or TRBV6-3 and TRBJ2-1; TRBD2 aligns across 9 bases. The V gene end was trimmed by 3 bases and the J gene end by 8 bases; junction bases not matched to a gene: 8. In germline, CDR1 is MNHEY, CDR2 SVGEGT. The CDR3 contains 15 residues.